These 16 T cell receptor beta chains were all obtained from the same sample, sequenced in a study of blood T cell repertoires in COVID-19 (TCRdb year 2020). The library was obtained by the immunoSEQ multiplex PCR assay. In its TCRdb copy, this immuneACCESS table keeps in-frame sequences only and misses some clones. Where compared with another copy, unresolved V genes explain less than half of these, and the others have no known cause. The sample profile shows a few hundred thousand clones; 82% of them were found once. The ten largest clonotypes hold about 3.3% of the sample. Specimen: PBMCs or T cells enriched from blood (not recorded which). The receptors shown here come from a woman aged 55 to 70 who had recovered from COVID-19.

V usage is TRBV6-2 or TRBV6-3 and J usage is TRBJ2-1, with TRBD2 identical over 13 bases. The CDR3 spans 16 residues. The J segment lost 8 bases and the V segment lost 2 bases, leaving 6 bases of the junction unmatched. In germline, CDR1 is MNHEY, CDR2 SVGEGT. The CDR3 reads CASSYVLAGGEDEQFF. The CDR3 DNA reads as TGTGCCAGCAGTTACGTACTAGCGGGGGGGGAGGATGAGCAGTTCTTC.

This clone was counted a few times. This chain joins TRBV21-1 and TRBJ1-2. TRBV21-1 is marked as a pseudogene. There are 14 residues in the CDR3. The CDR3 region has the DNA TGTGCCAGCAGCAAAGAGGGGAGGAACTATGGCTACACCTTC. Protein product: CASSKEGRNYGYTF.

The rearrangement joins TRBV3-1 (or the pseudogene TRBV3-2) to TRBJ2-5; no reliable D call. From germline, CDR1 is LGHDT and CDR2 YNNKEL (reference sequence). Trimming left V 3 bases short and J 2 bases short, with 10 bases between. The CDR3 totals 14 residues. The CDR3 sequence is CASSHLPEQETQYF. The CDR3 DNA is TGTGCCAGCAGCCATTTACCAGAACAAGAGACCCAGTACTTC.

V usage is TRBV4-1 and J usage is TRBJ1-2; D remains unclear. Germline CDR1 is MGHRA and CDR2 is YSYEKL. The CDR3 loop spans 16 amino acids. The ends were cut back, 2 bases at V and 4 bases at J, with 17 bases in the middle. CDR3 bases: TGCGCCAGCAGCCAATCAAATGGGCCAGGCCCCTATGGCTACACCTTC. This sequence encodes CASSQSNGPGPYGYTF.

In nucleotides, the CDR3 is TGTGCCAGCAGCTCCCAGGGGGGCCCCACTGAAGCTTTCTTT. It translates to CASSSQGGPTEAFF. The J gene is TRBJ1-1, the V gene TRBV11-2; 7 bases align to TRBD1. The V gene's germline CDR1 is SGHAT and CDR2 FQNNGV. J was trimmed by 4 bases and V by 4 bases; bases with no gene match: 6. The CDR3 sequence is 14 residues long.

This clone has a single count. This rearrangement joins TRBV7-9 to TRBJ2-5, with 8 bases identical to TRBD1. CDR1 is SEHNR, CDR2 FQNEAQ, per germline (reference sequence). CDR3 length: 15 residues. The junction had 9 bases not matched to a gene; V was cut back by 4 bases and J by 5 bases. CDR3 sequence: CASSSRTGSRETQYF. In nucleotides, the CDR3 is TGTGCCAGCAGCTCCAGGACAGGGTCCCGGGAGACCCAGTACTTC.

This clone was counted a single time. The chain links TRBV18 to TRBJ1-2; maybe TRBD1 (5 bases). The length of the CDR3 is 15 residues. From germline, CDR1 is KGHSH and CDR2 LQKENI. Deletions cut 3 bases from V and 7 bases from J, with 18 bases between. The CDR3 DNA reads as TGTGCCAGCTCACCTATCTTGAGGCAGGGATTTGGCTACACCTTC. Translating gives CASSPILRQGFGYTF.

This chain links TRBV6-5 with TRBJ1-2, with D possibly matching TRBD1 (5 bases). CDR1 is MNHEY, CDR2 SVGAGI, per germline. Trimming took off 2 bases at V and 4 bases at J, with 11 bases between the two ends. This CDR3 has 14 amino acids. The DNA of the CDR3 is TGTGCCAGCAGTTACCGGGGGAGATCCTATGGCTACACCTTC. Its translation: CASSYRGRSYGYTF.

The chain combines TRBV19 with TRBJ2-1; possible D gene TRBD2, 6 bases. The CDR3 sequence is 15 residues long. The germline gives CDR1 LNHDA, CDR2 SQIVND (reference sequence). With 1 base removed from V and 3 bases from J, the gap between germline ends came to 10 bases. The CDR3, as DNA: TGTGCCAGTAGTATAGGGGGGACTTACTACAATGAGCAGTTCTTC. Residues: CASSIGGTYYNEQFF.

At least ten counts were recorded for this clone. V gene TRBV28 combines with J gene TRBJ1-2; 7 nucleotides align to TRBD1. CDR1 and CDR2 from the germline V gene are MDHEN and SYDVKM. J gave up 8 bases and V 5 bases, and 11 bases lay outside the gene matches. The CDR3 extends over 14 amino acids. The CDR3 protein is CASSLQGRGLGYTF. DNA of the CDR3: TGTGCCAGCAGTCTACAGGGGAGAGGATTAGGCTACACCTTC.

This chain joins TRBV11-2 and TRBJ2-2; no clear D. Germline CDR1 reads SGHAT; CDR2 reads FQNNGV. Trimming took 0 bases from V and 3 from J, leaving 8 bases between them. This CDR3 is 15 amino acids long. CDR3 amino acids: CASSLDPIDTGELFF. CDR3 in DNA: TGTGCCAGCAGCTTAGATCCTATCGACACCGGGGAGCTGTTTTTT.

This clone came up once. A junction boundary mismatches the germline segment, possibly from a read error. CDR3 bases: TGTGCCAGCAGACGACAGGGTAACATCGGGGAGCTGTTTTTT. It codes for CASRRQGNIGELFF. The V call is TRBV6-5, the J call TRBJ2-2; TRBD1 aligns across 7 bases. Germline-derived CDR1 and CDR2 are MNHEY and SVGAGI. This CDR3 is built from 14 residues.

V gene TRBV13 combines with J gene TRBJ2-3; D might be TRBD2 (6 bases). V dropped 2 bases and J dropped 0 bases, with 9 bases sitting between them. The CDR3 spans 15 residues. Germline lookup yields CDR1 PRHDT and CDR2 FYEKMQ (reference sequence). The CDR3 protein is CASSLYGTSTDTQYF. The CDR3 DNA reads TGTGCCAGCAGCTTATACGGGACTAGCACAGATACGCAGTATTTT.

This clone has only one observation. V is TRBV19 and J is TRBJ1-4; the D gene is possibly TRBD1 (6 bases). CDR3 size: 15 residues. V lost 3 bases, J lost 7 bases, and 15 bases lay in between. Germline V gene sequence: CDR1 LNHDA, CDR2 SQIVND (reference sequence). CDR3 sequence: CASSITGGGSEKLFF. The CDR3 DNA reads TGTGCCAGTAGTATTACGGGCGGGGGCAGTGAAAAACTGTTTTTT.

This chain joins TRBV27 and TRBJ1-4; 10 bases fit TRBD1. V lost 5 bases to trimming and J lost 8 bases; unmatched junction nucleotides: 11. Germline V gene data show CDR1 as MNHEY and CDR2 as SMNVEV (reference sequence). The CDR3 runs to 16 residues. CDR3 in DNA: TGTGCCAGCAGTCCGCAATCGACAGGGGGCAGGGAAAAACTGTTTTTT. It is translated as CASSPQSTGGREKLFF.

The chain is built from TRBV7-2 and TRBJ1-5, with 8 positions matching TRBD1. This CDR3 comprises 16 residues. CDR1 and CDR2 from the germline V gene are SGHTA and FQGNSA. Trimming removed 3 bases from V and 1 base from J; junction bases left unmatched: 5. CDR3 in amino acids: CASSFLQGVSNQPQHF. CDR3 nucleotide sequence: TGTGCCAGCAGCTTCCTACAGGGGGTAAGCAATCAGCCCCAGCATTTT.